This T cell receptor beta chain was sequenced during a study of T cell responses to AZD1222 COVID-19 vaccine. Regarding this clone: What it binds is unknown.

The CDR3 has 16 amino acids. In germline, CDR1 is SGDLS, CDR2 YYNGEE. Trimming pared 3 bases from V and 9 bases from J, leaving 19 bases between. The study, taken as a whole, reports: Close to half of all spike-specific TCRs reportedly target regions of the variants that are unmutated.

Repertoires were generated with immunoSEQ multiplex PCR, while TCRdb's copy carries only in-frame clones and drops some. Here the sample spans 120,000 or so clones, approximately 89% being singletons. The source is an adult in good health. The rearrangement uses TRBV9 and TRBJ1-6; D not resolved. Specimen: peripheral blood, collected on day 0 of AZD1222 vaccination. The CDR3, as DNA: TGTGCCAGCAGCGCCCAATCCGTGATACTGGGTTCACCCCTCCACTTT. Protein sequence: CASSAQSVILGSPLHF.